The 27 T cell receptor beta chains below all came from one sample that was sequenced in a study of blood T cell repertoires in COVID-19. Sequencing used immunoSEQ multiplex PCR; TCRdb keeps in-frame clones, though not all of them. The profile shows 200,000 to 300,000 clones, around 80% of them singletons. What was sequenced was peripheral blood. The receptors here all came from a man in his sixties with acute or convalescent COVID-19.

This chain connects TRBV19 to TRBJ2-2; TRBD1 agrees at 7 bases. CDR1 LNHDA and CDR2 SQIVND come from the germline V gene (reference sequence). This CDR3 has 13 residues. Trimming removed 8 bases from V and 4 bases from J; junction bases left unmatched: 4. The DNA of the CDR3 is TGTGCCAGTGTACAGGGGACCACCGGGGAGCTGTTTTTT. Translation gives CASVQGTTGELFF.

The CDR3 here is CASSNRVNTGELFF. In DNA, the CDR3 is TGTGCCAGCTCGAACCGGGTAAACACCGGGGAGCTGTTTTTT. J is TRBJ2-2 and V is TRBV6-4; no clear D. The V gene's germline CDR1 is MRHNA and CDR2 SNTAGT. The CDR3 length is 14 residues. Trimming pared 8 bases from V and 2 bases from J, leaving 12 bases between.

V is TRBV14 and J is TRBJ2-7; the D gene is possibly TRBD2 (5 bases). The CDR3 is 14 amino acids. Germline V gene data show CDR1 as SGHDN and CDR2 as FVKESK. The V gene lost 1 base and the J gene lost 5 bases, with 12 bases spanning the gap. The CDR3 DNA reads TGTGCCAGCAGCCAAGTACAGCGGCAGAACGAGCAGTACTTC. Translated: CASSQVQRQNEQYF.

This clone appeared once. The rearrangement uses TRBV6-4 and TRBJ2-1; TRBD1 aligns across 8 bases. CDR3 length: 14 amino acids. Germline V gene data show CDR1 as MRHNA and CDR2 as SNTAGT. With V trimmed by 2 bases and J by 4 bases, 1 base remained unmatched. The CDR3 loop is CASSDGTGYNEQFF. The CDR3 DNA follows: TGTGCCAGCAGTGACGGGACAGGTTACAATGAGCAGTTCTTC.

This chain uses TRBV4-1 with TRBJ2-3; the match to TRBD2 covers 13 bases. Germline assignment: CDR1 MGHRA and CDR2 YSYEKL. V was clipped by 1 base and J by 10 bases; unmatched bases: 5. The CDR3 is made up of 15 amino acids. The CDR3 DNA sequence: TGCGCCAGCAGCCAAGTAACTAGCGGGGGGGCCGCGCAGTATTTT. Translation: CASSQVTSGGAAQYF.

CDR3 sequence (DNA): TGTGCCACTAGGACTAGCGGGAGATGGGGGGAGCTGTTTTTT. It encodes CATRTSGRWGELFF. This rearrangement joins TRBV19 to TRBJ2-2; 13 bases map to TRBD2. With V trimmed by 10 bases and J by 8 bases, 7 bases remained unmatched. Germline values: CDR1 LNHDA, CDR2 SQIVND (reference sequence). This CDR3 spans 14 amino acids.

This clone has a handful of counts. The J gene is TRBJ2-7, the V gene TRBV7-9, with TRBD1 matching 7 bases. CDR1 and CDR2 (germline): SEHNR, FQNEAQ (reference sequence). This CDR3 has 17 residues. With 1 base clipped from V and 0 bases from J, the junction kept 9 bases outside the gene matches. CDR3 nucleotides: TGTGCCAGCAGCTTAGGGATGGTACAGGGGACCTCCTACGAGCAGTACTTC. Protein product: CASSLGMVQGTSYEQYF.

J is TRBJ2-7 and V is TRBV28, with D possibly being TRBD2 (5 bases). The V end was cut by 2 bases, the J end by 3 bases, with 14 bases between. CDR3 length equals 15 residues. Germline CDR1 is MDHEN and CDR2 is SYDVKM. In DNA, the CDR3 is TGTGCCAGCAGTTTACCGGACTCGAAGTTCTACGAGCAGTACTTC. This gives the protein CASSLPDSKFYEQYF.

Here the CDR3 DNA reads TGTGCCAGCAGCCCCCCCGGGAGCTACGAGCAGTACTTC. Its translation is CASSPPGSYEQYF. The chain joins TRBV5-4 to TRBJ2-7; maybe TRBD2 (6 bases). V lost 4 bases and J 3 bases, leaving 11 bases between the germline ends. The CDR3 totals 13 residues. The germline V gene has CDR1 SGHNT and CDR2 YYREEE (reference sequence).

This clone was observed a single time. This sequence joins TRBV7-2 and TRBJ2-5; TRBD2 matches 10 bases. Looked up from germline, CDR1 is SGHTA and CDR2 is FQGNSA. The CDR3 is 17 amino acids. J lost 4 bases, V lost 1 base, and 9 bases had no gene match. CDR3: CASSLETILAGGETQYF. The CDR3, as DNA: TGTGCCAGCAGCTTAGAGACCATATTAGCGGGAGGAGAGACCCAGTACTTC.

This chain uses TRBV27 with TRBJ2-7, with 8 bases lining up with TRBD1. The V gene end was trimmed by 7 bases and the J gene end by 3 bases; junction bases not matched to a gene: 8. CDR3 length: 14 amino acids. Germline assignment: CDR1 MNHEY and CDR2 SMNVEV (reference sequence). The CDR3: CASTRQGPNYEQYF. DNA for the CDR3: TGTGCCAGCACCCGACAGGGGCCGAACTACGAGCAGTACTTC.

V and J are TRBV5-4 and TRBJ2-5, with TRBD2 identical over 9 bases. This CDR3 spans 14 amino acids. With V trimmed by 4 bases and J by 5 bases, 6 bases remained unmatched. From germline, CDR1 is SGHNT and CDR2 YYREEE (reference sequence). CDR3 protein: CASSIGTSRETQYF. CDR3 DNA: TGTGCCAGCAGCATCGGGACTAGCAGGGAGACCCAGTACTTC.

The chain couples TRBV2 to TRBJ1-4; D might be TRBD1 (5 bases). V lost 1 base, J lost 4 bases, and 7 bases lay in between. Germline lookup yields CDR1 SNHLY and CDR2 FYNNEI. The CDR3 totals 14 residues. The CDR3 bases are TGTGCCAGCAGTGAAGGACAGTATAATGAAAAACTGTTTTTT. Translated, it gives CASSEGQYNEKLFF.

The gene calls are TRBV7-9 and TRBJ1-2; 7 positions agree with TRBD1. Per the germline V gene, CDR1 is SEHNR and CDR2 is FQNEAQ (reference sequence). The ends lost 1 base at V and 6 bases at J; junction bases unmatched: 2. The CDR3 length is 13 residues. The chain's CDR3 is CASSLGQGHGYTF. Written as DNA, the CDR3 is TGTGCCAGCAGCTTAGGACAGGGCCATGGCTACACCTTC.

The chain employs TRBV10-3 and TRBJ1-1, with D tentatively TRBD1 (6 bases). V lost 8 bases to trimming and J lost 0 bases, with 13 bases between them. The CDR3 covers 14 residues. Germline V gene sequence: CDR1 ENHRY, CDR2 SYGVKD. The CDR3 region has the DNA TGTGCCATCGTGGCAGGGGCAATGAACACTGAAGCTTTCTTT. Protein: CAIVAGAMNTEAFF.

This chain connects TRBV6-5 to TRBJ2-2; no clear D. The CDR3 is 12 residues long. The V end was cut by 6 bases, the J end by 7 bases, with 9 bases between. Germline V lookup: CDR1 MNHEY, CDR2 SVGAGI. CDR3 residues: CASSRVGGELFF. CDR3 nucleotide sequence: TGTGCCAGCAGCCGCGTTGGCGGGGAGCTGTTTTTT.

The chain combines TRBV19 with TRBJ2-3; 7 nucleotides match TRBD2. Germline assignment: CDR1 LNHDA and CDR2 SQIVND (reference sequence). CDR3 length equals 16 residues. Unmatched junction bases numbered 6, after V lost 1 base and J lost 2 bases. CDR3: CASSIAGGTYTDTQYF. CDR3 bases: TGTGCCAGTAGTATAGCGGGGGGAACATACACAGATACGCAGTATTTT.

V and J are TRBV4-1 and TRBJ1-6; 9 nucleotides align to TRBD1. J lost 9 bases, V lost 5 bases, and 8 bases had no gene match. Germline values: CDR1 MGHRA, CDR2 YSYEKL. CDR3 length: 15 residues. The CDR3 DNA follows: TGCGCCAGCAGCTCGGGCACAGGGGGCCGTTCACCCCTCCACTTT. It yields the protein CASSSGTGGRSPLHF.

The chain is built from TRBV6-4 and TRBJ2-3; D remains unclear. The CDR3 is 14 residues long. Germline CDR1 MRHNA, CDR2 SNTAGT. Trimming shortened V by 3 bases and J by 11 bases, and 18 bases separated the two germline ends. The CDR3 DNA reads as TGTGCCAGCAGTGAGACACTCGGCGTGACGTGGCAGTATTTT. It translates to CASSETLGVTWQYF.

V usage is TRBV5-4 and J usage is TRBJ1-2, with D uncertain. Germline V gene data show CDR1 as SGHNT and CDR2 as YYREEE (reference sequence). V gave up 4 bases and J gave up 3 bases, with 10 bases separating them. This CDR3 has 13 amino acids. This CDR3 reads CASSQAVDYGYTF. The CDR3 bases are TGTGCCAGCAGCCAGGCCGTGGACTATGGCTACACCTTC.

This rearrangement joins TRBV11-2 to TRBJ1-2; 7 nucleotides match TRBD1. The germline V gene has CDR1 SGHAT and CDR2 FQNNGV. After removal of 5 bases from V and 5 bases from J, the junction contained 8 bases not matched to a gene. The CDR3 covers 14 residues. CDR3 region: CASSRDRPSYGYTF. The DNA of the CDR3 is TGTGCCAGCAGCAGGGACAGACCGTCTTATGGCTACACCTTC.

A note on this clone: One junction end does not reproduce the germline sequence, and a read error may be involved. This chain links TRBV5-1 with TRBJ2-2, with 8 bases matching TRBD2. Germline CDR1 SGHRS, CDR2 YFSETQ. The CDR3 length is 16 residues. CDR3 in amino acids: CARSLGRGVNTGELFF. CDR3 DNA: TGCGCCCGCAGCTTGGGGCGGGGGGTCAACACCGGGGAGCTGTTTTTT.

The rearrangement links TRBV19 to TRBJ1-1; 9 positions match TRBD1. Germline V gives CDR1 LNHDA, CDR2 SQIVND (reference sequence). Trimming at V came to 11 bases and at J to 7 bases, leaving 11 bases not matched to a gene. The CDR3 is 13 amino acids. The CDR3, as DNA: TGTGCCGCCCGTACAGGGGGCGCGAATGAAGCTTTCTTT. Translated, it gives CAARTGGANEAFF.

The gene calls are TRBV27 and TRBJ1-2; 8 nucleotides line up with TRBD1. This CDR3 region has 13 residues. From germline, CDR1 is MNHEY and CDR2 SMNVEV (reference sequence). Trimming removed 6 bases from V and 7 bases from J; junction bases left unmatched: 7. The CDR3 coding sequence is TGTGCCAGCAGCCGGACAGGGCAGGGTGGCTACACCTTC. Protein product: CASSRTGQGGYTF.

The chain combines TRBV19 with TRBJ2-5, with D perhaps matching TRBD1 (6 bases). The V and J ends lost 3 bases and 3 bases respectively, with 8 bases between them. This CDR3 spans 13 amino acids. Germline assignment: CDR1 LNHDA and CDR2 SQIVND (reference sequence). The chain's CDR3 is CASSIGQKETQYF. CDR3 DNA sequence: TGTGCCAGTAGTATCGGACAGAAAGAGACCCAGTACTTC.

The V gene is TRBV11-2, the J gene TRBJ2-1; 9 bases match TRBD1. The CDR3 runs to 15 residues. Looked up from germline, CDR1 is SGHAT and CDR2 is FQNNGV. Trimming took 5 bases from V and 1 from J; bases not matched to a gene: 3. The CDR3 DNA is TGTGCCAGCAGCGTAGGACAGGGGTCCTACAATGAGCAGTTCTTC. Residues: CASSVGQGSYNEQFF.

This chain uses TRBV21-1 with TRBJ2-5; the DNA was not compared with TRBD1, the D call given in the table. TRBV21-1 constitutes a pseudogene. This CDR3 has 17 amino acids. CDR3 sequence reads: CASSNIVDRGTEETQYF. CDR3 coding DNA: TGTGCCAGCAGCAACATTGTCGACAGGGGGACGGAAGAGACCCAGTACTTC.